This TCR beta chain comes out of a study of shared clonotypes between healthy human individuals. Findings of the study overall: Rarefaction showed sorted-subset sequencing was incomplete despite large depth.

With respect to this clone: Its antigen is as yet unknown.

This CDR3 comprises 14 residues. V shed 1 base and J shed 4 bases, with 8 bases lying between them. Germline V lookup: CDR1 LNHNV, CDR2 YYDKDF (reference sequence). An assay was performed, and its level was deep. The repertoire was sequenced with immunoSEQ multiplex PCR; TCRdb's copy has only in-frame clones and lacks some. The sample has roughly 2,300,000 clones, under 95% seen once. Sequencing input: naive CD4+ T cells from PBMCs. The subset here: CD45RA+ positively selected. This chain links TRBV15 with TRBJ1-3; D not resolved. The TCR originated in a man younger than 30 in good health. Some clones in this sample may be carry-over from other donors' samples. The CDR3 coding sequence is TGTGCCACCAGCAGAGGTGGGGTGGGAAACACCATATATTTT. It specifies CATSRGGVGNTIYF.